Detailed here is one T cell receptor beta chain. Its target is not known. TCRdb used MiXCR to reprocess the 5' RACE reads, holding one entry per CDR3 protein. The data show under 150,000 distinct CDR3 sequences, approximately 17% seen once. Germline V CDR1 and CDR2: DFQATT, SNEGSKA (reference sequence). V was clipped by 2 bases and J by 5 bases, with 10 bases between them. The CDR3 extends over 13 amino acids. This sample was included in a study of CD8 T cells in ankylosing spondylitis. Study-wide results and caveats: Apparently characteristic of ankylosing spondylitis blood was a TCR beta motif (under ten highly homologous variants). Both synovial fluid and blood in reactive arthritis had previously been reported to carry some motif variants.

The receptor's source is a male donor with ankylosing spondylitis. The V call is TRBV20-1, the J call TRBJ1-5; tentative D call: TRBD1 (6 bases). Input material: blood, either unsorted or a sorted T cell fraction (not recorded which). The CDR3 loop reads CSARSGADQPQHF. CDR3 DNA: TGCAGTGCTAGATCAGGGGCCGATCAGCCCCAGCATTTT.